This TCR beta chain comes out of a study of T cell changes during pregnancy in multiple sclerosis. Sequencing was performed with immunoSEQ multiplex PCR; in TCRdb, only in-frame clones are kept and a portion is missing. The sample yields roughly 93,000 clones, 75% to 95% seen once. CDR1 and CDR2 from the germline V gene are SGHKS and YYEKEE (reference sequence). V dropped 2 bases and J dropped 1 base, with 10 bases sitting between them. The CDR3 loop spans 14 amino acids. The sequence came from a female donor with multiple sclerosis, enrolled in a pregnancy study. V usage is TRBV5-5 and J usage is TRBJ2-7, with a possible D match to TRBD1 (5 bases). Here the sequenced sample was peripheral blood, taken before pregnancy. The CDR3 sequence: CASSLRQPSYEQYF. The CDR3 nucleotides read TGTGCCAGCAGCTTACGACAGCCTTCCTACGAGCAGTACTTC.